Each of the 3 T cell receptor beta chains below was sequenced from the same sample in a study of shared clonotypes between healthy human individuals (dated by TCRdb to about 2020). Library method: the immunoSEQ multiplex PCR assay. The table comes from immuneACCESS by way of TCRdb, which keeps in-frame sequences with V and J called. Part of the clones is missing from these tables; in studies checked, under half for an unresolved V gene and the rest for unknown reasons. This sample has over a million clones in its table, and under 99% of those were observed once. In total, the top ten clones hold 0.4% to 0.55% of the sample. Sequencing was carried out using naive CD4+ T cells sorted from blood. The sample's cell subset or site label is to be understood as: CD45RA+ positively selected. Receptors originate from a man aged 25-40 years in good health.

The chain combines TRBV6-1 with TRBJ2-3; D is ambiguous. The CDR3 runs to 14 residues. V shed 0 bases and J shed 0 bases, with 4 bases lying between them. CDR1 is MNHNS, CDR2 SASEGT, per germline. The CDR3: CASSEAPSTDTQYF. The CDR3 region has the DNA TGTGCCAGCAGTGAAGCGCCTAGCACAGATACGCAGTATTTT.

The V and J genes are TRBV7-3 and TRBJ2-2; 7 bases align to TRBD1. The CDR3 length is 15 residues. In germline, CDR1 is SGHTA, CDR2 FQGTGA. V dropped 6 bases and J dropped 4; count of bases not matched to a gene: 8. CDR3 in amino acids: CASSRDREATGELFF. The CDR3 DNA sequence: TGTGCCAGCAGTCGCGACAGGGAAGCCACCGGGGAGCTGTTTTTT.

V usage is TRBV19 and J usage is TRBJ2-1, with no clear D. Germline CDR1 is LNHDA and CDR2 is SQIVND (reference sequence). The length of the CDR3 is 14 residues. V lost 2 bases, J lost 8 bases, and 13 bases lay in between. In nucleotides, the CDR3 is TGTGCCAGTAGTATAACTAAAAACCCCGATGAGCAGTTCTTC. It translates to CASSITKNPDEQFF.